The next 8 T cell receptor beta chains were all read from a single sample in a study of blood T cell repertoires in COVID-19. Clones were sequenced by immunoSEQ multiplex PCR, and TCRdb holds only the in-frame ones, with some missing. In the table there are 190,000 or so clones, under 85% of which are singletons. Source material: peripheral blood. These receptors came from a woman of 80 years or more with acute or convalescent COVID-19.

The chain is built from TRBV3-1 (or the pseudogene TRBV3-2) and TRBJ2-7; TRBD2 aligns across 9 bases. This CDR3 is 15 amino acids long. J was trimmed by 2 bases and V by 1 base; bases with no gene match: 3. Germline V gene lookup returns CDR1 LGHDT and CDR2 YNNKEL (reference sequence). Written as DNA, the CDR3 is TGTGCCAGCAGCCAAGGTCCTAGCGGGGCCTACGAGCAGTACTTC. It specifies CASSQGPSGAYEQYF.

The chain carries TRBV27 and TRBJ2-7, with unresolved D. V lost 5 bases and J 2 bases, leaving 7 bases between the germline ends. CDR1 MNHEY and CDR2 SMNVEV come from the germline V gene (reference sequence). The CDR3 totals 12 residues. The CDR3 coding sequence is TGTGCCAGCAGTCCAGGAACCTACGAGCAGTACTTC. Encoded protein: CASSPGTYEQYF.

The CDR3 here is CASSPTRGRDYEQYF. CDR3 sequence (DNA): TGTGCCAGCAGCCCTACCAGGGGAAGGGACTACGAGCAGTACTTC. The chain employs TRBV7-2 and TRBJ2-7; TRBD1 might be the D (6 bases). This CDR3 has 15 residues. V lost 5 bases and J lost 3, with 17 bases in between. The germline gives CDR1 SGHTA, CDR2 FQGNSA.

V gene TRBV30 combines with J gene TRBJ2-1, with 10 bases that match TRBD2. CDR3 length: 15 amino acids. Trimming removed 0 bases from V and 5 bases from J; junction bases left unmatched: 4. Germline V gene sequence: CDR1 GTSNPN, CDR2 SVGIG (reference sequence). DNA for the CDR3: TGTGCCTGGAGTGTAGGGACTAGCGCTCACAATGAGCAGTTCTTC. Encoded protein: CAWSVGTSAHNEQFF. Complete variable domain (other parts from reference TRBV30 and TRBJ2-1): SQTIHQWPATLVQPVGSPLSLECTVEGTSNPNLYWYRQAAGRGLQLLFYSVGIGQISSEVPQNLSASRPQDRQFILSSKKLLLSDSGFYLCAWSVGTSAHNEQFFGPGTRLTVL.

Remarks on this clone: A junction boundary mismatches the germline segment, possibly from a read error. The rearrangement links TRBV19 to TRBJ1-1, with 11 positions matching TRBD1. The CDR3 covers 12 residues. CDR1 is LNHDA, CDR2 SQIVND, per germline (reference sequence). The CDR3 nucleotides read TGTGCCAGTAGTATGGGAAGCCGGGACAGGGGGTTT. This sequence encodes CASSMGSRDRGF. The full variable domain, completed using reference TRBV19 and TRBJ1-1, is DGGITQSPKYLFRKEGQNVTLSCEQNLNHDAMYWYRQDPGQGLRLIYYSQIVNDFQKGDIAEGYSVSREKKESFPLTVTSAQKNPTAFYLCASSMGSRDRGFGQGTRLTVV.

This clone came up many times. This chain links TRBV15 with TRBJ2-3; the match to TRBD2 covers 8 bases. From germline, CDR1 is LNHNV and CDR2 YYDKDF (reference sequence). Unmatched junction bases numbered 5, after V lost 3 bases and J lost 0 bases. CDR3 size: 16 residues. DNA of the CDR3: TGTGCCACCAGCAGCATTAGCGGGGCCAGCACAGATACGCAGTATTTT. Translation gives CATSSISGASTDTQYF.

The chain links TRBV15 to TRBJ2-7; 9 nucleotides match TRBD2. Germline CDR1 is LNHNV and CDR2 is YYDKDF (reference sequence). The V segment lost 0 bases and the J segment 3 bases; nucleotides outside the gene matches: 3. This CDR3 contains 15 residues. The CDR3 spells CATSRELAGLYEQYF. The CDR3 DNA is TGTGCCACCAGCAGAGAGCTAGCGGGGCTCTACGAGCAGTACTTC. Based on the CDR3 plus reference TRBV15 and TRBJ2-7, the full variable domain is DAMVIQNPRYQVTQFGKPVTLSCSQTLNHNVMYWYQQKSSQAPKLLFHYYDKDFNNEADTPDNFQSRRPNTSFCFLDIRSPGLGDTAMYLCATSRELAGLYEQYFGPGTRLTVT.

V is TRBV5-1 and J is TRBJ1-1, with 11 positions matching TRBD1. Germline loops: CDR1 SGHRS, CDR2 YFSETQ. Trimming took 3 bases from V and 11 from J; bases not matched to a gene: 12. The CDR3 consists of 15 residues. The CDR3: CASSSLSGTGGRAFF. CDR3 sequence (DNA): TGCGCCAGCAGCTCTCTGTCCGGGACAGGGGGTCGGGCTTTCTTT. The whole variable domain, filled in from reference TRBV5-1 and TRBJ1-1, reads KAGVTQTPRYLIKTRGQQVTLSCSPISGHRSVSWYQQTPGQGLQFLFEYFSETQRNKGNFPGRFSGRQFSNSRSEMNVSTLELGDSALYLCASSSLSGTGGRAFFGQGTRLTVV.